This T cell receptor (beta chain) appears in the sequencing data of a study of siplizumab effects on memory and regulatory T cells. Sequenced by immunoSEQ multiplex PCR; TCRdb stores in-frame clones only, minus some. Of under 130,000 clones listed, about 92% were seen once; the top ten hold 0.32%. Study observations and caveats: Apparently key alloresponse contributors, naive T cells also seemed more diverse than memory cells.

On this clone: The antigen remains undetermined.

CDR1 is LGHNA, CDR2 YSLEER, per germline. V was cut by 0 bases and J by 7 bases, with 15 bases left in between. This CDR3 has 15 amino acids. The specimen was CD4+ T cells sorted from blood. V usage is TRBV4-3 and J usage is TRBJ1-2; maybe TRBD1 (6 bases). This TCR was sampled from a human donor in good health. CDR3 DNA sequence: TGCGCCAGCAGCCAAGACCCATGGACAGATGGTGGCTACACCTTC. It specifies CASSQDPWTDGGYTF.